This T cell receptor (beta chain) was identified in a study of blood T cells in healthy people across ages. Concerning this clonotype: Its antigen is undetermined.

Primed by a sample-barcoded 5' primer and a J-beta primer mix, a second PCR proceeded for roughly 7 to 11 cycles. Each cDNA was tagged by a template-switch adaptor containing 12 random nucleotides. Each CDR3 protein gets one entry after TCRdb re-called the 5' RACE reads with MiXCR. The table includes approximately 940,000 distinct CDR3 sequences, around 48% detected once. Study-wide findings and caveats: When set beside aged donors, long-lived donors presented more naive CD4+ cells and higher diversity. The authors considered diversity estimates from one million T cells to be underestimates. Nothing was known about donor CMV status, and this possibly confounded expanded clonotype changes.

Looked up from germline, CDR1 is MNHEY and CDR2 is SVGEGT. V was shortened by 2 bases and J by 7 bases, with 18 bases between the two germline ends. The CDR3 is 16 residues long. The origin of this receptor is a man younger than 45 in good health. Sequenced: blood. V gene TRBV6-2 or TRBV6-3 combines with J gene TRBJ1-5; TRBD1 is a possible D gene (6 bases). CDR3 bases: TGTGCCAGCAGTTACCAGCCCAGGGGATCATACCAGCCCCAGCATTTT. Protein sequence: CASSYQPRGSYQPQHF.